This entry is about one T cell receptor (beta chain). As yet, its antigen is unknown. Sequencing relied on a cDNA template that was reverse transcribed from extracted RNA. Measured with immunoSEQ multiplex PCR; TCRdb has only the in-frame clones, and not every one. The sample contains 270,000 or so clones, 58% of which appear only once. The data derive from a study of CD8+ T cells in alopecia areata. Treatment in this sample: oral pan-JAK inhibitor, 5-10 mg twice daily. Peripheral blood and lesional scalp punch biopsies were taken from alopecia areata patients. A FACSAria was used to sort CD4+ and CD8+ T cells. These cells came from PBMCs. General study points: In scalp, tofacitinib significantly decreased clonality and expanded CD8+ clones among the top 100.

The V end lost 9 bases, the J end lost 2 bases, and 23 bases lay between the germline ends. The CDR3 has 16 residues. The germline gives CDR1 SGHNT, CDR2 YYREEE (reference sequence). The clonotype comes from a human donor with alopecia areata. This specimen was CD4+ T cells sorted from blood, taken at week 24, from a patient treated with tofacitinib. The chain carries TRBV5-4 and TRBJ2-5; D may be TRBD1 or TRBD2 (5 bases each). CDR3 residues: CATTGPRARGQETQYF. Here the CDR3 DNA reads TGTGCCACCACTGGGCCCAGGGCGAGAGGGCAAGAGACCCAGTACTTC. The full variable domain, rest sourced from reference TRBV5-4 and TRBJ2-5, is ETGVTQSPTHLIKTRGQQVTLRCSSQSGHNTVSWYQQALGQGPQFIFQYYREEENGRGNFPPRFSGLQFPNYSSELNVNALELDDSALYLCATTGPRARGQETQYFGPGTRLLVL.